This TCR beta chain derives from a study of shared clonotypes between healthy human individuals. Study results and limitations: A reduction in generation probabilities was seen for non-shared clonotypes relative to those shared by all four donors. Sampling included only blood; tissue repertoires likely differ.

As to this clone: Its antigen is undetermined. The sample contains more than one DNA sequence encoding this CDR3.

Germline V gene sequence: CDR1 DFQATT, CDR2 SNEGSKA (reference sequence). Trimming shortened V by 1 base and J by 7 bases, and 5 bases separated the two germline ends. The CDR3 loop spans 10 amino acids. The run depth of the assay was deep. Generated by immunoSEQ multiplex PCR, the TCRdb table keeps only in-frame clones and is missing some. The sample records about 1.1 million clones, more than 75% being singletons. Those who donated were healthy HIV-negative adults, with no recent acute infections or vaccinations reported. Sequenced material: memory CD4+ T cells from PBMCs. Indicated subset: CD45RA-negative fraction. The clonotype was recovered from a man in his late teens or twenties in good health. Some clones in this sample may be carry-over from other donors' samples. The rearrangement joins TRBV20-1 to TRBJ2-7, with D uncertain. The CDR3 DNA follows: TGCAGTGCTAGAGTGCTTGAGCAGTACTTC. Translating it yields CSARVLEQYF.